Only a few counts were recorded for the clone carrying this T cell receptor (beta chain). Its specificity is unknown. V gave up 5 bases and J gave up 3 bases, with 14 bases separating them. The CDR3 totals 14 residues. Then a second PCR, running about 7 to 11 cycles, was carried out with a sample-barcoded 5' primer and a J-beta primer mix. TCRdb reprocessed the 5' RACE reads via MiXCR and lists one record per CDR3 protein. The repertoire holds over a million distinct CDR3 sequences, with about 40% as singletons. The data are from a study of blood T cells in healthy people across ages. Peripheral blood samples of roughly 9.9 milliliters were drawn from each donor. Total RNA amounts of at least 5 micrograms were extracted per sample. Study results and caveats: Those diversity estimates obtained from one million T cells were thought to be underestimates.

The clonotype originates from a woman under 30 in good health. The sequenced sample consisted of blood. The rearrangement joins TRBV12-3 or TRBV12-4 to TRBJ2-7; D possibly corresponds to TRBD2 (7 bases). The CDR3 here is CASSAGVGGYEQYF. The CDR3, as DNA: TGTGCCAGCAGTGCGGGGGTAGGGGGCTACGAGCAGTACTTC.